This T cell receptor beta chain was retrieved from a study of blood T cell repertoires in COVID-19. As for the study in general: Sites across the United States, Italy and Spain contributed samples from acute and convalescent COVID-19. T cells, B-cell-depleted T cells, or PBMCs provided the cDNA or gDNA that served as material.

The method was immunoSEQ multiplex PCR; TCRdb's version includes in-frame clones alone and lacks a portion of them. Among approximately 250,000 clones, approximately 80% were seen once, and the ten largest hold about 8%. V trimming: 3 bases; J trimming: 2 bases; junction bases outside the gene matches: 5. CDR3 length equals 16 residues. The germline CDR1 and CDR2 sequences are SGHRS and YFSETQ. The sample taken for sequencing was peripheral blood. The chain links TRBV5-1 to TRBJ2-1, with 10 nucleotides matching TRBD2. The TCR sequence derives from a woman aged 50 to 60 with acute or convalescent COVID-19. The CDR3 bases are TGCGCCAGCAGCTCTGCAACTAGCGGGGCCTACAATGAGCAGTTCTTC. Translation: CASSSATSGAYNEQFF.